This T cell receptor beta chain was retrieved from a study of human T cells and chemical hapten exposure. The overall study: Small differences in pooled library volume mainly drove the variation in TCR yields per sample.

Unique molecular identifiers were attached to individual cDNA molecules during library preparation. TCRdb reprocessed the RACE reads via MiXCR and lists one record per CDR3 protein. The sample records about 110,000 distinct CDR3 sequences, around 10% being singletons. Worth noting for this clonotype: Its antigen is unknown.

CDR1 and CDR2 from the germline V gene are SGHTA and FQGNSA. The CDR3 covers 15 residues. The V gene lost 5 bases and the J gene lost 7 bases, with 18 bases spanning the gap. Stated time point: pre-sensitization, week 0. The treatment denotes: therapeutic diphenylcyclopropenone sensitization with weekly scalp DPC. Blood sampling preceded each patch test application. Study-wide results and caveats: Expanded TCR sets contained significantly more large CDR3 similarity clusters than controls.

The specimen was whole blood, collected in connection with sensitization to the hapten diphenylcyclopropenone (DPC). The TCR comes from a woman aged 45-59 years with alopecia areata. Some clones in this sample may be carry-over from other donors' samples. This chain connects TRBV7-2 to TRBJ2-1; possibly TRBD1 or TRBD2 for D (7 bases each). The CDR3 loop reads CASSPRGGRENEQFF. The CDR3 DNA follows: TGTGCCAGCAGCCCCAGGGGGGGGCGGGAGAATGAGCAGTTCTTC.